The 9 T cell receptor beta chains listed next were all sequenced from one sample in a study of blood T cell repertoires in COVID-19. Repertoires were generated with immunoSEQ multiplex PCR, while TCRdb's copy carries only in-frame clones and drops some. The sample carries over 200,000 clones, roughly 79% recorded once. The sequencing input was PBMCs or T cells enriched from blood (not recorded which). The receptors come from a man aged 40-55 years who had recovered from COVID-19.

The chain combines TRBV5-5 with TRBJ2-1, with D perhaps TRBD2 (6 bases). The CDR3 sequence is 14 residues long. Germline V gives CDR1 SGHKS, CDR2 YYEKEE (reference sequence). Deletions cut 2 bases from V and 1 base from J, with 7 bases between. Written as DNA, the CDR3 is TGTGCCAGCAGCTTCGGGGGATCCTACAATGAGCAGTTCTTC. It codes for CASSFGGSYNEQFF.

This clone was observed a single time. The chain uses TRBV7-8 and TRBJ1-2; tentatively, D is TRBD1 (6 bases). Trimming cost V 1 base and J 5 bases, with 11 bases left between them. Germline assignment: CDR1 SGHVS and CDR2 FQNEAQ. The CDR3 has 14 residues. Written as DNA, the CDR3 is TGTGCCAGCAGCTTAGGCACCACAGGGTATGGCTACACCTTC. Translating gives CASSLGTTGYGYTF.

The table lists this clone with a count of one. This chain connects TRBV10-3 to TRBJ2-2, with 8 positions matching TRBD1. V lost 8 bases, J lost 5 bases, and 13 bases stayed unmatched. The CDR3 loop spans 16 amino acids. Germline-derived CDR1 and CDR2 are ENHRY and SYGVKD. The CDR3 here is CAIADYTGGGTGELFF. CDR3 bases: TGTGCCATCGCGGATTATACAGGGGGTGGAACCGGGGAGCTGTTTTTT.

This chain joins TRBV6-5 and TRBJ2-1; D is ambiguous. The CDR3 is 15 residues long. Between the trimmed V and J ends, which lost 6 bases and 0 bases, there was a span of 12 bases. CDR1 and CDR2 from the germline V gene are MNHEY and SVGAGI. The CDR3 region is CASRSVPSSYNEQFF. DNA of the CDR3: TGTGCCAGCAGATCTGTTCCGAGCTCCTACAATGAGCAGTTCTTC.

This chain connects TRBV5-1 to TRBJ1-4; weak D call: TRBD1 (5 bases). The CDR3 runs to 18 residues. Trimming pared 0 bases from V and 2 bases from J, leaving 17 bases between. Germline loops: CDR1 SGHRS, CDR2 YFSETQ. CDR3 nucleotide sequence: TGCGCCAGCAGCTTGGCCCACGTTACAGGCAATACTAATGAAAAACTGTTTTTT. It is translated as CASSLAHVTGNTNEKLFF.

The rearrangement joins TRBV28 to TRBJ1-5; D call uncertain. The CDR3 length is 12 residues. CDR1 and CDR2 from the germline V gene are MDHEN and SYDVKM. The germline V and J ends were trimmed by 6 bases and 4 bases, with 7 bases remaining between them. For the CDR3, the DNA is TGTGCCAGCAGACCCGAGAATCAGCCCCAGCATTTT. Its translation is CASRPENQPQHF.

The V and J genes are TRBV5-1 and TRBJ2-7, with 8 nucleotides matching TRBD1. Germline CDR1 is SGHRS and CDR2 is YFSETQ. The CDR3 runs to 14 residues. J gave up 6 bases and V 0 bases, and 5 bases lay outside the gene matches. The DNA for the CDR3 is TGCGCCAGCAGCTTGGAGGGACAGGCTGGCGAGCAGTACTTC. This translates into CASSLEGQAGEQYF. Full variable domain (outside the CDR3, taken from reference TRBV5-1 and TRBJ2-7): KAGVTQTPRYLIKTRGQQVTLSCSPISGHRSVSWYQQTPGQGLQFLFEYFSETQRNKGNFPGRFSGRQFSNSRSEMNVSTLELGDSALYLCASSLEGQAGEQYFGPGTRLTVT.

The rearrangement links TRBV12-5 to TRBJ2-1; 10 bases are shared with TRBD2. The V gene end was trimmed by 1 base and the J gene end by 8 bases; junction bases not matched to a gene: 8. This CDR3 is built from 16 residues. Germline V gene sequence: CDR1 LGHNT, CDR2 FRNRAP. CDR3 protein: CASGLESGRAPYEQFF. In nucleotides, the CDR3 is TGTGCTAGTGGTTTGGAAAGCGGGAGGGCCCCGTATGAGCAGTTCTTC.

The genes are TRBV5-4 and TRBJ2-7, with 7 bases matching TRBD2. The CDR3 runs 14 residues. With 4 bases clipped from V and 6 bases from J, the junction kept 10 bases outside the gene matches. Germline CDR1 and CDR2: SGHNT and YYREEE (reference sequence). CDR3 residues: CASSPGRGYGEQYF. In DNA, the CDR3 is TGTGCCAGCAGCCCGGGGAGGGGATATGGCGAGCAGTACTTC.